This T cell receptor (beta chain) is drawn from a study of blood T cell repertoires in COVID-19. Seattle's enrolled individuals joined amid active infection and were then monitored longitudinally. Sequencing was performed with immunoSEQ multiplex PCR; in TCRdb, only in-frame clones are kept and a portion is missing. Here the sample spans hundreds of thousands of clones, approximately 84% being singletons. Input material: peripheral blood. This TCR came from a man between 45 and 60 years old with COVID-19, enrolled during active disease.

The CDR3 region has the DNA TGTGCCAGCAGCTCGGGACTAGCGGGGGGGCTGCAAGAGACCCAGTACTTC. It specifies CASSSGLAGGLQETQYF. The J gene is TRBJ2-5, the V gene TRBV7-6; 16 nucleotides match TRBD2. V shed 4 bases and J 2 bases; nucleotides not matched to a gene: 4. The CDR3 totals 17 residues. Germline assignment: CDR1 SGHVS and CDR2 FNYEAQ.